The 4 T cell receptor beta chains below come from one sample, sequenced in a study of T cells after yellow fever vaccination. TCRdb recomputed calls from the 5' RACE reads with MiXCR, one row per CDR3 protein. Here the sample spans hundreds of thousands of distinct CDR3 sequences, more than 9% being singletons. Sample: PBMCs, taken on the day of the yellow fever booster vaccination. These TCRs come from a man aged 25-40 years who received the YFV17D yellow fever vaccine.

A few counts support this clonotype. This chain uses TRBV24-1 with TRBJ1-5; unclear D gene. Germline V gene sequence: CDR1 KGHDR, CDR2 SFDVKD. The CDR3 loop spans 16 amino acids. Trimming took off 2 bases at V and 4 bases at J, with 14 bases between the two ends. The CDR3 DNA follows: TGTGCCACCAGTGATTATTCGGCGGGAGGGAATCAGCCCCAGCATTTT. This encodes CATSDYSAGGNQPQHF.

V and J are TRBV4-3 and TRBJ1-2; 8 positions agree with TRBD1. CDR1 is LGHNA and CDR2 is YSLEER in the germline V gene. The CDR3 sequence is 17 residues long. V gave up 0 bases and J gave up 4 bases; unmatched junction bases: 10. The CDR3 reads CASSQEVLIDRGYGYTF. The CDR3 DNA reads TGCGCCAGCAGCCAAGAAGTTTTGATCGACAGGGGCTATGGCTACACCTTC.

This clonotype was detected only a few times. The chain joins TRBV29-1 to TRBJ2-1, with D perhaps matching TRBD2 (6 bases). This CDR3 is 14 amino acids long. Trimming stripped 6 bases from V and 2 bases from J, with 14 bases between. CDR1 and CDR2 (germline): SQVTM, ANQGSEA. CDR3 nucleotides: TGCAGCGTACGCGGGGACTCTGCCTACAATGAGCAGTTCTTC. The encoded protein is CSVRGDSAYNEQFF.

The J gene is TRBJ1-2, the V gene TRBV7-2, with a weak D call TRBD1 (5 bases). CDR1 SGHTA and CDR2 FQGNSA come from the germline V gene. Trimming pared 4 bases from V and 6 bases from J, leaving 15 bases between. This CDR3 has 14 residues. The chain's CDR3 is CASSSSVGADGYTF. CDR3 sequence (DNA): TGTGCCAGCAGCTCCTCCGTTGGGGCGGATGGCTACACCTTC.